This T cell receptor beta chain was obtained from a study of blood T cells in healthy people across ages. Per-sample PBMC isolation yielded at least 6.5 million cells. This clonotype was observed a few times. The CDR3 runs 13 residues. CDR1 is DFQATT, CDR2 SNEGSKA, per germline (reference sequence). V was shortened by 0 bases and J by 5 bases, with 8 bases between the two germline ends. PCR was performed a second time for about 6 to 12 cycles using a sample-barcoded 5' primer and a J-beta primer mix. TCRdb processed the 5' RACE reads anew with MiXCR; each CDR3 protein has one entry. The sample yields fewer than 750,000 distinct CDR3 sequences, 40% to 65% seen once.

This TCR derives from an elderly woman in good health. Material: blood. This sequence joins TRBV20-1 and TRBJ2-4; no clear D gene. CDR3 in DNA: TGCAGTGCTAGAGATTCGGGCCAAAACATTCAGTACTTC. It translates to CSARDSGQNIQYF.